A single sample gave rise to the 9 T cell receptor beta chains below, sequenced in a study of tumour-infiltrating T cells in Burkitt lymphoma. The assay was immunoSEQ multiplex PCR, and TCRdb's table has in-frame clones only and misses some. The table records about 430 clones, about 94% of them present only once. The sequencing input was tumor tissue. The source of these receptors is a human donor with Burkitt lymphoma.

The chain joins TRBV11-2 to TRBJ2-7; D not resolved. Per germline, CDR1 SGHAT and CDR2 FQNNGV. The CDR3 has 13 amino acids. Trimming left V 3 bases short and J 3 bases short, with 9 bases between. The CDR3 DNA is TGTGCCAGCAGCTTGGGCCCAGGCTACGAGCAGTACTTC. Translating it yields CASSLGPGYEQYF. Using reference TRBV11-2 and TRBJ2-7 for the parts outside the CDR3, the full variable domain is EAGVAQSPRYKIIEKRQSVAFWCNPISGHATLYWYQQILGQGPKLLIQFQNNGVVDDSQLPKDRFSAERLKGVDSTLKIQPAKLEDSAVYLCASSLGPGYEQYFGPGTRLTVT.

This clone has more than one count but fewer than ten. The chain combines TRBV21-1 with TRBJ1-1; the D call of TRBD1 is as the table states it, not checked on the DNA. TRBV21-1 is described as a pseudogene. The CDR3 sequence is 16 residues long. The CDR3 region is CASSWGIYTIRTEAFF. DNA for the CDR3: TGTGCCAGCAGCTGGGGCATATACACAATTCGCACTGAAGCTTTCTTT.

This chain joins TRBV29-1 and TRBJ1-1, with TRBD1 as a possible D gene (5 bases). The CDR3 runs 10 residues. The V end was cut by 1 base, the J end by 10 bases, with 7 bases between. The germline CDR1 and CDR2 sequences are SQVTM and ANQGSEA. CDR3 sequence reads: CSVEVGTAFF. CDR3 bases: TGCAGCGTTGAAGTCGGGACAGCTTTCTTT.

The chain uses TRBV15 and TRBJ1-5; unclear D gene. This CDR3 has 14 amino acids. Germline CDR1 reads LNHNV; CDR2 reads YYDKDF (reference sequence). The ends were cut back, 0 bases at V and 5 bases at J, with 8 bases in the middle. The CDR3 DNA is TGTGCCACCAGCAGAGAGGCAGCTGATCAGCCCCAGCATTTT. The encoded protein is CATSREAADQPQHF.

The CDR3 sequence is CASSLRALTDTQYF. CDR3 nucleotides: TGTGCCAGCAGCCTCCGTGCACTCACAGATACGCAGTATTTT. The chain has TRBV14 and TRBJ2-3, with D unclear. V was clipped by 4 bases and J by 2 bases, with 10 bases between them. CDR3 length equals 14 residues. Germline V gene data show CDR1 as SGHDN and CDR2 as FVKESK.

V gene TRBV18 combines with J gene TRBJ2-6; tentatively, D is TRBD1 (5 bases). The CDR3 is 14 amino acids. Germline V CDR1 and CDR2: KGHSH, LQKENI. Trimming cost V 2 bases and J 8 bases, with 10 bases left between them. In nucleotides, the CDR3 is TGTGCCAGCTCACCAAAGGACAAATCCAACGTCCTGACTTTC. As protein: CASSPKDKSNVLTF.

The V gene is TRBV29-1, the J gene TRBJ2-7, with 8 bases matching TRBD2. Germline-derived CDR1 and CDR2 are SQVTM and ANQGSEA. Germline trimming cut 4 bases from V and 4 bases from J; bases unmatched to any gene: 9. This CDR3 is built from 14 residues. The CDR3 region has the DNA TGCAGCGTTGCTCCCGGGACTAGTTCTTACGAGCAGTACTTC. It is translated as CSVAPGTSSYEQYF.

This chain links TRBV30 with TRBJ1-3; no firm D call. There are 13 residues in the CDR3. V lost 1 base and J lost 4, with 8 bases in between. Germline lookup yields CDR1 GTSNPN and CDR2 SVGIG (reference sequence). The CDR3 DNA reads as TGTGCCTGGAGTGGCGGCCCAGGAAACACCATATATTTT. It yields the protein CAWSGGPGNTIYF.

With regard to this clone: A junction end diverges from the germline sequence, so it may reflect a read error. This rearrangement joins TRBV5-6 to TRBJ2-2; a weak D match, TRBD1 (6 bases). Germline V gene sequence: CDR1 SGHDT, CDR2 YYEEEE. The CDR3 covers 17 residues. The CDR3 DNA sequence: TGTGCCAGCAGCACGGCTCACAGGGTTACGAACACTGGGGAGCTGTTTTTT. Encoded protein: CASSTAHRVTNTGELFF.